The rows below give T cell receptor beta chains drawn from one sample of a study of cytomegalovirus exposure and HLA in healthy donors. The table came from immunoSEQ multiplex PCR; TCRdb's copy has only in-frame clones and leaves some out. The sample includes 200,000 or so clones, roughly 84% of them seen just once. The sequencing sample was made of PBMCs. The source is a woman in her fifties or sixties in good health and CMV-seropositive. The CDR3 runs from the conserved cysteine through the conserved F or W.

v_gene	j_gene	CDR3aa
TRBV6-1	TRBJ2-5	CASSGEGLAGETQYF
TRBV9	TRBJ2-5	CASSSRRNQETQYF
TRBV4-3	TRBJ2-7	CASSSGQSPYEQYF
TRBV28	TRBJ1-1	CASSSRGLGNTEAFF
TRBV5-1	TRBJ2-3	CASSLLAGESTDTQYF
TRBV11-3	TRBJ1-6	CASSLGGQGAFSPLHF
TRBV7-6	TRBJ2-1	CASSLAGGHNEQFF
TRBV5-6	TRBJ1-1	CASRTANTEAFF
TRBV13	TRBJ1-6	CASSLVRLSPLHF
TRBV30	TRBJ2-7	CAWRDRAYEQYF
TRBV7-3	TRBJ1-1	CASSGTGGSTEAFF
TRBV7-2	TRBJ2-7	CASSFRNSGGVGDYEQYF
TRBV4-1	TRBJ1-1	CASKAPIRGEAFF
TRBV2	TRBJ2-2	CASKEDSNTGELFF
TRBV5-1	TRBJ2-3	CASRLGGRQYF
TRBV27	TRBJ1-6	CASSRGGNNSPLHF
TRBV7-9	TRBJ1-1	CASSIQQNTEAFF
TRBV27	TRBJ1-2	CASSSSGTAGYGYTF
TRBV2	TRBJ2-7	CASSDLGPSYEQYF
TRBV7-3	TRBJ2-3	CASSFRRGDTQYF
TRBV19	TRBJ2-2	CAGRRGTNTGELFF
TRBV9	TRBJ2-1	CASSVGLSGSSSYNEQFF
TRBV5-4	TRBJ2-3	CASSLGGEADTQYF
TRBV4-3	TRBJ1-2	CASSQEPSSPLPTATLSGYTF
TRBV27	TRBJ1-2	CASSLGEGLWDGYTF
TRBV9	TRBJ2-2	CASSPVFGTGVSGELFF
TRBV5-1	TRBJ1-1	CASSLGRAGNTEAFF
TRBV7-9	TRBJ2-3	CASSSLWGGPTDTQYF
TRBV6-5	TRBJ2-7	CATGQGAFREQYF
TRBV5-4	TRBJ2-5	CASSEGGTSETQYF
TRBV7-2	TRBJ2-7	CASSPRGQGANEQYF
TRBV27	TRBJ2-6	CASSLAQGALGANVLTF
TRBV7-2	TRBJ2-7	CASSSTGNLWEQYF
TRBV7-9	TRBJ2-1	CASSPRDRGTYNEQFF
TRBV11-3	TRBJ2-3	CASSLGQSPTDTQYF
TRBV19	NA	CASSIGSGVYEQYF
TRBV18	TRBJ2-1	CASSPPWASGGVYNEQFF
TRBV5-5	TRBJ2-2	CASSNRDRGNTGELFF
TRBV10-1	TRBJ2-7	CASSETPGEREQYF
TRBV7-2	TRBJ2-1	CASSLAYLAGGYNEQFF
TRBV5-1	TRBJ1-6	CASREAGVHSPLHF
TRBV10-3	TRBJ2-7	CAISSGSSYEQYF
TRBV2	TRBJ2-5	CASSGQARGETQYF
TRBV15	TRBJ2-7	CATSRDSGTGIYEQYF